The present T cell receptor beta chain was sequenced within a study of CXCR3-negative and CXCR3-positive naive CD8 T cells. Study-wide findings and caveats: CXCR3-expressing naive cells carried TRB CDR3s more hydrophobic than those of CXCR3-negative naive cells. Relative to memory CD8+ cells, whose diversity was much lower, both naive subsets had comparably high diversity.

Turning to this clonotype: Its antigen is unidentified.

Germline assignment: CDR1 LNHDA and CDR2 SQIVND (reference sequence). The CDR3 contains 17 residues. TRB cDNA libraries were made by UMI-labeled 5' RACE. TCRdb re-called the 5' RACE reads; one entry per CDR3 protein, DNA not given. This specimen shows more than 100,000 distinct CDR3 sequences; the ten leading clones hold roughly 0.41%. The receptor was isolated from a human donor in good health. Some clones in this sample may be carry-over from other donors' samples. J is TRBJ2-3 and V is TRBV19; TCRdb gives TRBD1 as the D gene, but with no DNA this cannot be confirmed. The sequenced sample was naive CXCR3+ CD8+ T cells from blood. Subset defined: CD45RO-CCR7+CD27+CD95- naive CD8+ T cells expressing CXCR3 (TNR3+). The CDR3: CASSPAPGQGRSDTQYF. Variable domain in full (rest from reference TRBV19 and TRBJ2-3): DGGITQSPKYLFRKEGQNVTLSCEQNLNHDAMYWYRQDPGQGLRLIYYSQIVNDFQKGDIAEGYSVSREKKESFPLTVTSAQKNPTAFYLCASSPAPGQGRSDTQYFGPGTRLTVL.